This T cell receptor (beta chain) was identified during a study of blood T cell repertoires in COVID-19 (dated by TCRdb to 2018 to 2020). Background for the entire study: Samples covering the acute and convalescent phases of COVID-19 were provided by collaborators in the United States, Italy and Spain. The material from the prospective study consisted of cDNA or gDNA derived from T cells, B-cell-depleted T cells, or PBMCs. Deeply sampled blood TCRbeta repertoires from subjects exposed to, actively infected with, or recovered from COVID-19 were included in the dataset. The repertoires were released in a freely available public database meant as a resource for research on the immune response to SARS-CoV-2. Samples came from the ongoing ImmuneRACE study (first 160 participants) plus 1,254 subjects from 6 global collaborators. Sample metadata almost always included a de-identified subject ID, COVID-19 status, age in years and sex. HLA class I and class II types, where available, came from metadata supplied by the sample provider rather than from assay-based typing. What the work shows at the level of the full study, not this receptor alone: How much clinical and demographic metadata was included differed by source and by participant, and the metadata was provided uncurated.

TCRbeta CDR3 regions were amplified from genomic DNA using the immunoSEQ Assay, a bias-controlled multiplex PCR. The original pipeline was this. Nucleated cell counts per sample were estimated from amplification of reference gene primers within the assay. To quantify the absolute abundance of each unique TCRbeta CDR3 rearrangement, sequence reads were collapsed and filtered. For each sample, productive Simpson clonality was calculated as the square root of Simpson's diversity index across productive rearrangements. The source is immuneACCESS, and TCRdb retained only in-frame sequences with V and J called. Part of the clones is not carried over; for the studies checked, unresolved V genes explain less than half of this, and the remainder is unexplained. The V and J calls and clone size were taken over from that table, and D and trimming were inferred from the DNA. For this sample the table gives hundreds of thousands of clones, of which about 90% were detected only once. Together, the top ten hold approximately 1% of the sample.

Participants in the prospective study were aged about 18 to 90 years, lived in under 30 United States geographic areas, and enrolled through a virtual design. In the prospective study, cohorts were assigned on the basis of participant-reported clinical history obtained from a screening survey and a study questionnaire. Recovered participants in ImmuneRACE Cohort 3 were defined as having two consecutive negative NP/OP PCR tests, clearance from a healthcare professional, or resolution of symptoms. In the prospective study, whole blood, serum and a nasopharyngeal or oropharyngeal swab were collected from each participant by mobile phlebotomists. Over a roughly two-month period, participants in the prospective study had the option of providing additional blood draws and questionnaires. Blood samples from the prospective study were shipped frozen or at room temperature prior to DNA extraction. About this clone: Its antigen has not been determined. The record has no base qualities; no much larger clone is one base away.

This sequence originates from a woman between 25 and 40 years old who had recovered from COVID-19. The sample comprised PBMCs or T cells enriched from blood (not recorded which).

The CDR3 reads as follows: CASSSGVSSTDTQYF. The base sequence is TGTGCCAGCAGTTCGGGGGTATCGAGCACAGATACGCAGTATTTT. The chain is encoded by TRBV6-2 or TRBV6-3 joined to TRBJ2-3; a tentative D match to TRBD2 spans 6 bases. V was cut back by 4 bases and J by 0 bases, leaving a gap of 11 bases between them. The CDR3 starts with the cysteine, ends with the phenylalanine, and has 15 residues. Here the CDR3 DNA is all that survives: 45 bases in frame from base 1. The CDR1 and CDR2 encoded by the germline V gene are MNHEY and SVGEGT.